The TCR beta chain described here comes from a study of CXCR3-negative and CXCR3-positive naive CD8 T cells. Via 5' RACE with UMI labels, TRB cDNA libraries were prepared. TCRdb re-called the 5' RACE reads; every CDR3 protein appears as one record, without DNA. The sample features about 90,000 distinct CDR3 sequences, with 0.85% to 1.4% in its top ten. Sequencing was performed on naive CXCR3- CD8+ T cells from blood. Subset here: CD45RO-CCR7+CD27+CD95- naive CD8+ T cells lacking CXCR3 (TNR3-). This clonotype originated in a human donor in good health. Some clones in this sample may be carry-over from other donors' samples.

The CDR3 protein is CSARDNSGREQFF. The rearrangement links TRBV20-1 to TRBJ2-1; no DNA is available, so the TRBD1 call from TCRdb remains unchecked. The V gene's germline CDR1 is DFQATT and CDR2 SNEGSKA (reference sequence). The CDR3 is made up of 13 amino acids.